There are a few counts of the clone carrying this TCR beta chain. The target antigen is unknown. This sample stems from a study of cytomegalovirus exposure and HLA in healthy donors. Study-wide results and caveats: The classifier reportedly diagnosed cytomegalovirus status with high specificity and sensitivity. Cytomegalovirus association was listed for around 170 TCR beta chains.

This PCR relied on a set of 60 Vbeta primers and 13 Jbeta primers. TCRdb's copy holds only in-frame clones and misses some; the assay was immunoSEQ multiplex PCR. In the table there are some 150,000 clones, roughly four fifths of which are singletons. Germline loops: CDR1 MNHEY, CDR2 SVGAGI. There are 14 residues in the CDR3. With 2 bases clipped from V and 5 bases from J, the junction kept 3 bases outside the gene matches. The clonotype originates from a man aged 55 to 70 in good health and CMV-seronegative. The chain couples TRBV6-5 to TRBJ2-7, with TRBD1 matching 10 bases. The sequencing sample was made of PBMCs. The CDR3: CASSYMDRGDEQYF. The CDR3 region has the DNA TGTGCCAGCAGTTACATGGACAGGGGGGACGAGCAGTACTTC.